The 5 T cell receptor beta chains below come from one sample, sequenced in a study of blood T cell repertoires in COVID-19 (dated by TCRdb to the early 2020s). Libraries were constructed by the immunoSEQ multiplex PCR assay. Entries here come from immuneACCESS through TCRdb and include only in-frame sequences with V and J called. Some clones fail to appear in such tables; in the studies checked, an unresolved V gene covers under half of the shortfall, and the cause of the remainder is unknown. Counted in this sample were approximately 27,000 clones; roughly 89% of them appeared once. Approximately 48% of the sample is held by the ten biggest clonotypes. The specimen was peripheral blood. Receptor source: a human donor with acute or convalescent COVID-19. The donor label of this sample is uncertain.

The V gene is TRBV4-1, the J gene TRBJ1-1, with D possibly being TRBD1 (5 bases). Deletions cut 0 bases from V and 1 base from J, with 15 bases between. Germline V gives CDR1 MGHRA, CDR2 YSYEKL. There are 17 residues in the CDR3. The CDR3: CASSQDIIGATNTEAFF. CDR3 bases: TGCGCCAGCAGCCAAGATATCATAGGGGCCACGAACACTGAAGCTTTCTTT.

The chain combines TRBV19 with TRBJ1-2; maybe TRBD1 (5 bases). CDR1 is LNHDA, CDR2 SQIVND, per germline (reference sequence). The CDR3 consists of 14 residues. V was trimmed by 5 bases and J by 5 bases, leaving 15 bases between them. CDR3 nucleotides: TGTGCCAGTAGTTCGGCAGGGTTGTCGTATGGCTACACCTTC. Its protein is CASSSAGLSYGYTF. The whole variable domain, remainder taken from reference TRBV19 and TRBJ1-2, is DGGITQSPKYLFRKEGQNVTLSCEQNLNHDAMYWYRQDPGQGLRLIYYSQIVNDFQKGDIAEGYSVSREKKESFPLTVTSAQKNPTAFYLCASSSAGLSYGYTFGSGTRLTVV.

The J gene is TRBJ2-1, the V gene TRBV6-2 or TRBV6-3; 7 bases align to TRBD2. The CDR3 has 14 amino acids. J was trimmed by 9 bases and V by 4 bases; bases with no gene match: 9. The germline CDR1 and CDR2 sequences are MNHEY and SVGEGT. CDR3 sequence: CASSSYTSDLEQFF. In DNA form, the CDR3 reads TGTGCCAGCAGTTCCTATACTAGCGATCTTGAGCAGTTCTTC.

The V and J genes are TRBV20-1 and TRBJ2-5, with D possibly being TRBD2 (5 bases). There are 11 residues in the CDR3. The germline V and J ends were trimmed by 3 bases and 4 bases, with 6 bases remaining between them. CDR1 and CDR2 (germline): DFQATT, SNEGSKA (reference sequence). CDR3 bases: TGCAGTGCTAGGCGGGCAGAGACCCAGTACTTC. Amino acids: CSARRAETQYF.

V gene TRBV19 combines with J gene TRBJ1-5; 12 nucleotides line up with TRBD1. Trimming at V came to 6 bases and at J to 6 bases, leaving 6 bases not matched to a gene. This CDR3 comprises 15 residues. Per the germline V gene, CDR1 is LNHDA and CDR2 is SQIVND (reference sequence). The CDR3 region is CASRGTGGRGQPQHF. The DNA for the CDR3 is TGTGCCAGTAGAGGGACAGGGGGCAGGGGTCAGCCCCAGCATTTT.